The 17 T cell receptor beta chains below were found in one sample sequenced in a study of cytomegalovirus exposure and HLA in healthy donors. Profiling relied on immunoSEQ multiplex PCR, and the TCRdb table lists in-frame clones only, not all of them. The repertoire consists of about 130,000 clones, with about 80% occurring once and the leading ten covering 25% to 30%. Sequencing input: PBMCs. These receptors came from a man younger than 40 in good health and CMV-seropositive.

The CDR3 is CASSLGGGEAFF. CDR3 coding DNA: TGTGCCAGCAGCTTAGGCGGGGGTGAAGCTTTCTTT. V gene TRBV11-2 combines with J gene TRBJ1-1, with TRBD1 as a possible D gene (5 bases). The CDR3 is 12 residues long. Germline CDR1 and CDR2: SGHAT and FQNNGV. Between the trimmed V and J ends, which lost 1 base and 7 bases, there was a span of 7 bases.

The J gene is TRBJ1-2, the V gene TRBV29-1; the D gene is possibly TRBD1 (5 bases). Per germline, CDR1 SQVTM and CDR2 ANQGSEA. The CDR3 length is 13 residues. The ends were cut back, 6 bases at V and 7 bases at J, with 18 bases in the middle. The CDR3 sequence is CSVEQVVGFGYTF. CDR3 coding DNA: TGCAGCGTCGAACAGGTTGTCGGTTTTGGCTACACCTTC.

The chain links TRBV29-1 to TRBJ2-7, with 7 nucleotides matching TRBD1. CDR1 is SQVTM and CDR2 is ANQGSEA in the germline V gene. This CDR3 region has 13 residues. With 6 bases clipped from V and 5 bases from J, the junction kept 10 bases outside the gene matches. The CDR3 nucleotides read TGCAGCGTATTACTGACAGGGTACCACGAGCAGTACTTC. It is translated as CSVLLTGYHEQYF.

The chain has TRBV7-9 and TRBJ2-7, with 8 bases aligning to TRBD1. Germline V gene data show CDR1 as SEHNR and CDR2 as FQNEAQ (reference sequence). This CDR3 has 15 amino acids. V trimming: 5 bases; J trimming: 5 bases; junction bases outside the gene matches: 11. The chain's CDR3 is CASSSQQGGRHEQYF. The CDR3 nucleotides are TGTGCCAGCAGCAGCCAACAGGGGGGTCGCCACGAGCAGTACTTC.

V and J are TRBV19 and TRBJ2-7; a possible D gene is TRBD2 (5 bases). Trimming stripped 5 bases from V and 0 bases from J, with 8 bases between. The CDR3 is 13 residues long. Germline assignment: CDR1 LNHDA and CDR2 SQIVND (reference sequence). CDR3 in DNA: TGTGCCAGTAGTCTCGACTACTCCTACGAGCAGTACTTC. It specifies CASSLDYSYEQYF.

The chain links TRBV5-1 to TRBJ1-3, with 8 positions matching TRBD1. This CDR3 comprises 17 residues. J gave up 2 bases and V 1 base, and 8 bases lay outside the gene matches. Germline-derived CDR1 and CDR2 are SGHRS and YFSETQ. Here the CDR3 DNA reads TGCGCCAGCAGCTTGACAGGGGGAACTAGTACTGGAAACACCATATATTTT. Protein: CASSLTGGTSTGNTIYF.

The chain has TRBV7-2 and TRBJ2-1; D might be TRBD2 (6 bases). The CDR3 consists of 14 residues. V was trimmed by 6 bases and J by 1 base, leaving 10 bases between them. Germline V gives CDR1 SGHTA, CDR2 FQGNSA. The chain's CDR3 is CASRPAGSYNEQFF. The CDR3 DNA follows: TGTGCCAGCAGGCCCGCGGGATCCTACAATGAGCAGTTCTTC.

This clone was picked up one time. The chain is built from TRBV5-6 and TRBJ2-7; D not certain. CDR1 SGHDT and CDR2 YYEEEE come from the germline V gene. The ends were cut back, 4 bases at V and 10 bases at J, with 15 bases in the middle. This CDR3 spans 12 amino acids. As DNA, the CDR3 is TGTGCCAGCAGCCGTGTTAGTTTCGAACAGTACTTC. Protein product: CASSRVSFEQYF.

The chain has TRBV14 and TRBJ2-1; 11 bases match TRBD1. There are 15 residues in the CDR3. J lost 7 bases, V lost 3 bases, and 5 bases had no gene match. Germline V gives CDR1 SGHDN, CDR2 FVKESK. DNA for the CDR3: TGTGCCAGCAGCCACCGGACAGGGGGCAAGAATGAGCAGTTCTTC. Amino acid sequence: CASSHRTGGKNEQFF.

CDR3 in DNA: TGTGCCACCAGCAGAGATGTCAAGGGGTATGGCTACACCTTC. This translates into CATSRDVKGYGYTF. The chain uses TRBV15 and TRBJ1-2; D is possibly TRBD1 (5 bases). Germline assignment: CDR1 LNHNV and CDR2 YYDKDF (reference sequence). V was clipped by 0 bases and J by 5 bases, with 10 bases between them. This CDR3 is built from 14 residues.

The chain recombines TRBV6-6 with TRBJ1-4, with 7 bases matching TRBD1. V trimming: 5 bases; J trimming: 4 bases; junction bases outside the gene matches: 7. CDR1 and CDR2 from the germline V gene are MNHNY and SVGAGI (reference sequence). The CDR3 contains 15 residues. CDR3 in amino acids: CASSNRQGGNEKLFF. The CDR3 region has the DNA TGTGCCAGCAGTAATCGACAGGGAGGTAATGAAAAACTGTTTTTT.

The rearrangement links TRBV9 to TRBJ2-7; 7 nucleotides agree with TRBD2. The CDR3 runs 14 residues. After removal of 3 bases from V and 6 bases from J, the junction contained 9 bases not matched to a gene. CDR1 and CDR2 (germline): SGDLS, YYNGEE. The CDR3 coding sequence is TGTGCCAGCAGCGGGGGCGGGAGCGGACGCGAGCAGTACTTC. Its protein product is CASSGGGSGREQYF.

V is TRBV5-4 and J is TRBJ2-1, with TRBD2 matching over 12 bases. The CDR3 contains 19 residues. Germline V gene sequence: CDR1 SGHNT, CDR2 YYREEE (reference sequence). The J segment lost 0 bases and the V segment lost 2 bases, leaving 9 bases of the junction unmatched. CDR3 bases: TGTGCCAGCAGCTTTTCCGGGACTAGCGGGTGGAGCTCCTACAATGAGCAGTTCTTC. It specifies CASSFSGTSGWSSYNEQFF.

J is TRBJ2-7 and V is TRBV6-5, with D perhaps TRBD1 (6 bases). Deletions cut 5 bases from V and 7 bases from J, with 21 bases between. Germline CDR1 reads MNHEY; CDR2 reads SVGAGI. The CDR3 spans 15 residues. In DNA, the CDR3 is TGTGCCAGCAGTCGTCGGGACACGGCCTCTCGAGAGCAGTACTTC. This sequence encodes CASSRRDTASREQYF.

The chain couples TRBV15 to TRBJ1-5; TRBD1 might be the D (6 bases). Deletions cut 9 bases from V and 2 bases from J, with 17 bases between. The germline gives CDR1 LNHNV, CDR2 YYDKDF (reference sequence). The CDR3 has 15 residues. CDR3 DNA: TGTGCCACAGGGGGGGCCCAGGGAGGCAATCAGCCCCAGCATTTT. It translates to CATGGAQGGNQPQHF.

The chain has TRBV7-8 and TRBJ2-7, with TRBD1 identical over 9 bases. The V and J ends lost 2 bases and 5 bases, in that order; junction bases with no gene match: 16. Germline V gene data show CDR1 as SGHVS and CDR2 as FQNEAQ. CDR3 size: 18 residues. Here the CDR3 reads CASSLTLFTGGANHEQYF. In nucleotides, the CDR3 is TGTGCCAGCAGCTTAACCCTATTTACAGGGGGCGCGAACCACGAGCAGTACTTC.

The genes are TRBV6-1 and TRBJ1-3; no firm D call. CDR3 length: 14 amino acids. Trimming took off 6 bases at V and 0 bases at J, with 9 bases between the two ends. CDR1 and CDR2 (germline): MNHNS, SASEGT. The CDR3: CASRVQISGNTIYF. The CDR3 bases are TGTGCCAGCAGGGTGCAGATCTCTGGAAACACCATATATTTT.